This T cell receptor beta chain appears in the sequencing data of a study of cytomegalovirus exposure and HLA in healthy donors. Use of 60 Vbeta and 13 Jbeta primers characterized the PCR. Sequencing used immunoSEQ multiplex PCR; TCRdb keeps in-frame clones, though not all of them. The sample holds about 160,000 clones, about 80% seen once. The CDR3 length is 14 residues. The ends were cut back, 5 bases at V and 2 bases at J, with 13 bases in the middle. CDR1 and CDR2 from the germline V gene are SGHNT and YYREEE (reference sequence). Sample: PBMCs. This TCR was sampled from a girl between 10 and 17 years old in good health and CMV-seropositive. The V gene is TRBV5-4, the J gene TRBJ1-1; D unclear. The DNA of the CDR3 is TGTGCCAGCAGTTCCGCCGGGATCAACACTGAAGCTTTCTTT. This codes for CASSSAGINTEAFF.